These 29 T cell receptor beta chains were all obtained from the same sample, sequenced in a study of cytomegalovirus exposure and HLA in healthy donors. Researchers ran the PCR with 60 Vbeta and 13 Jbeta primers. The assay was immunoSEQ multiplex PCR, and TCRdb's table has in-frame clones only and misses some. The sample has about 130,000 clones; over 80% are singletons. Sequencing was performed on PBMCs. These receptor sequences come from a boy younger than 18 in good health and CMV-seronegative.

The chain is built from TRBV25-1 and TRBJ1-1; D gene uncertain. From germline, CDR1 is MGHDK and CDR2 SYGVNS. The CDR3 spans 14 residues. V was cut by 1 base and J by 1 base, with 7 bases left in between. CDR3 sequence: CASSESTANTEAFF. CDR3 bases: TGTGCCAGCAGTGAATCTACAGCGAACACTGAAGCTTTCTTT. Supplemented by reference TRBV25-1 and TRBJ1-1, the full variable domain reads EADIYQTPRYLVIGTGKKITLECSQTMGHDKMYWYQQDPGMELHLIHYSYGVNSTEKGDLSSESTVSRIRTEHFPLTLESARPSHTSQYLCASSESTANTEAFFGQGTRLTVV.

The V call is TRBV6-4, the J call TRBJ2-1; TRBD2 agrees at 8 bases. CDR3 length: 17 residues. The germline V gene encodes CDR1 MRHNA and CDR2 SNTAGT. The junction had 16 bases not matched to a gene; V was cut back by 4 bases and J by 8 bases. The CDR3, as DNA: TGTGCCAGCAGTGCCTCGGGTGCGGGAGGAGGTTTTCATGAGCAGTTCTTC. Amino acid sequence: CASSASGAGGGFHEQFF.

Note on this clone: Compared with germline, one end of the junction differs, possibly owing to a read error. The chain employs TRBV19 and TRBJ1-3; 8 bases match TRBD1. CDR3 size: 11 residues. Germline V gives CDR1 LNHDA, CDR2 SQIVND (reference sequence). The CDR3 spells CAARTGPFGDF. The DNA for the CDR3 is TGTGCCGCTCGGACAGGGCCTTTCGGGGATTTT.

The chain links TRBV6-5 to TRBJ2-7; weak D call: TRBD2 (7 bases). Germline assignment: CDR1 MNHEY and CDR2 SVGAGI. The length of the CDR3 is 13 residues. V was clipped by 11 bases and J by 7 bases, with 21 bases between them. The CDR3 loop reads CALKLPGGREQYF. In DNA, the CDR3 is TGTGCCCTAAAGTTACCCGGGGGGCGAGAGCAGTACTTC.

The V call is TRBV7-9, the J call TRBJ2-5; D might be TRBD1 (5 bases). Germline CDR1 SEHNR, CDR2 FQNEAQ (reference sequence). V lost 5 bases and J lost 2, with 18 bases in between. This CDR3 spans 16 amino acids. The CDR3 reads CASSPPTGRAQETQYF. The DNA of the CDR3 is TGTGCCAGCAGCCCACCAACGGGCAGGGCTCAAGAGACCCAGTACTTC.

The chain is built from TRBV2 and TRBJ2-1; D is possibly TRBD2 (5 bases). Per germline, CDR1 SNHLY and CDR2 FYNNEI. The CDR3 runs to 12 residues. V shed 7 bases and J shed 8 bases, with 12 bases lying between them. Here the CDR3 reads CASNRGNDEQFF. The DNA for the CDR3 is TGTGCCAGCAATCGGGGTAACGATGAGCAGTTCTTC.

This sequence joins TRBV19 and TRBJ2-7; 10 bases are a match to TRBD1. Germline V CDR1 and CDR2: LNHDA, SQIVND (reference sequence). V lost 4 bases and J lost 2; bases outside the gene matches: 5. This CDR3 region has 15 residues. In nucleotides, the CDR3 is TGTGCCAGTAGTAAGGGACAGGGGATAGCCTACGAGCAGTACTTC. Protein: CASSKGQGIAYEQYF.

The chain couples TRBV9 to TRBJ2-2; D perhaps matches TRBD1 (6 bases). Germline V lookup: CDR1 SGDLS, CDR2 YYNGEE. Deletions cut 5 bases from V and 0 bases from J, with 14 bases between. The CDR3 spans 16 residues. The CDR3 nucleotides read TGTGCCAGCAGGGGAGACAGGCTCACGAACACCGGGGAGCTGTTTTTT. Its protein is CASRGDRLTNTGELFF.

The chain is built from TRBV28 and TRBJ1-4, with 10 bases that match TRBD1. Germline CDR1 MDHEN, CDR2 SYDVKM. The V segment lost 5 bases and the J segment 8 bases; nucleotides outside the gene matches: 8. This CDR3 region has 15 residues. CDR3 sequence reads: CASSPTGGFEEKLFF. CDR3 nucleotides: TGTGCCAGCAGTCCGACAGGGGGCTTTGAGGAAAAACTGTTTTTT. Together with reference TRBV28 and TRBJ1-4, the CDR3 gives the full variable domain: DVKVTQSSRYLVKRTGEKVFLECVQDMDHENMFWYRQDPGLGLRLIYFSYDVKMKEKGDIPEGYSVSREKKERFSLILESASTNQTSMYLCASSPTGGFEEKLFFGSGTQLSVL.

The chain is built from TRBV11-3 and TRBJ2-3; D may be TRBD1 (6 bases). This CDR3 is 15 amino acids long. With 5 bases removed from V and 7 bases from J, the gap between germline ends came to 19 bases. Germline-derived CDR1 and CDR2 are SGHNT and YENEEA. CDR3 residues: CASSPLQGSGNTQYF. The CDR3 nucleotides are TGTGCCAGCAGCCCACTACAGGGTTCGGGGAATACGCAGTATTTT.

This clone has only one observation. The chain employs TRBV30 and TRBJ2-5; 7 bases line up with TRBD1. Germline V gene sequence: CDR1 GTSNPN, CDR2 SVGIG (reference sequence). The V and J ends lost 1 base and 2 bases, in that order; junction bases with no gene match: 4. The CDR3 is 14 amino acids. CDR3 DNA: TGTGCCTGGAGTGAGGGGGCCCTACAAGAGACCCAGTACTTC. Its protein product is CAWSEGALQETQYF.

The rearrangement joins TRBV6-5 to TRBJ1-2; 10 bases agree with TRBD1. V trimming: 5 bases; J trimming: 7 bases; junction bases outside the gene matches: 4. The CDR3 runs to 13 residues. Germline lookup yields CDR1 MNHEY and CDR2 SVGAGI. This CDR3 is CASSKGQGLGYTF. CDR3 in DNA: TGTGCCAGCAGTAAGGGACAGGGGCTTGGCTACACCTTC.

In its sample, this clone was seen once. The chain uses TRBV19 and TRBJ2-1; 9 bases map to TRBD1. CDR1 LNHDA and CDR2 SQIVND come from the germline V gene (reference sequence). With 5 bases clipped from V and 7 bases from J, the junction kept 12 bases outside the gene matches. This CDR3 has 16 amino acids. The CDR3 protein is CASSSAGTGLWNEQFF. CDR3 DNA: TGTGCCAGTAGTTCCGCCGGGACAGGGTTATGGAATGAGCAGTTCTTC.

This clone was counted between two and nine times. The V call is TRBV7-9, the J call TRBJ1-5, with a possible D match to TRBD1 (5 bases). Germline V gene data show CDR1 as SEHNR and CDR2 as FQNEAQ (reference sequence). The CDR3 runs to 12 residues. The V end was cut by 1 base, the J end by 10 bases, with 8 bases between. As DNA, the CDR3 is TGTGCCAGCAGCTTAGACGACAGACCCCAGCATTTT. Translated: CASSLDDRPQHF.

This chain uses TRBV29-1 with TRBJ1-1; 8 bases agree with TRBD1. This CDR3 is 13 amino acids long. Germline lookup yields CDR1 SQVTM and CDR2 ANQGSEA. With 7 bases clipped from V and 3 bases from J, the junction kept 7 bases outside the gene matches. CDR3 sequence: CSGLGQVHTEAFF. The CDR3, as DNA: TGCAGCGGCCTGGGACAGGTACACACTGAAGCTTTCTTT.

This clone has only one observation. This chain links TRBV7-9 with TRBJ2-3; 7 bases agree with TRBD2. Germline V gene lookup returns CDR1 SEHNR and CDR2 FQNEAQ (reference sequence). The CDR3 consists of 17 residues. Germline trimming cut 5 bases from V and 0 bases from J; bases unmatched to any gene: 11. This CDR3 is CASSGSGGTFSTDTQYF. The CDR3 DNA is TGTGCCAGCAGCGGGTCGGGAGGAACATTTAGCACAGATACGCAGTATTTT.

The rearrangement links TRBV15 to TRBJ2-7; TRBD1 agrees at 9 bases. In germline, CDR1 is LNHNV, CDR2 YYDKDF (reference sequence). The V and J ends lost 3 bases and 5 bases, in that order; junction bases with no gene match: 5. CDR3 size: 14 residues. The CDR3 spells CATSRLGQGDEQYF. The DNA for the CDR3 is TGTGCCACCAGCAGGTTGGGACAGGGAGACGAGCAGTACTTC.

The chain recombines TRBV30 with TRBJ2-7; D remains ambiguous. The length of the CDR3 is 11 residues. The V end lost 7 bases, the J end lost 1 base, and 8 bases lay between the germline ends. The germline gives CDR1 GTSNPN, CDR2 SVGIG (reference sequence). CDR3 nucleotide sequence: TGTGCCTTCCAGGAATCCTACGAGCAGTACTTC. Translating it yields CAFQESYEQYF.

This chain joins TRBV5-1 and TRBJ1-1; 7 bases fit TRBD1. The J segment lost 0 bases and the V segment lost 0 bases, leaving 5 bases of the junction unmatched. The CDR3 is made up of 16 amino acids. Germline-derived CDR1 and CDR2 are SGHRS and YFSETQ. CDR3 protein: CASSLVLRGLNTEAFF. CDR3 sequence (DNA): TGCGCCAGCAGCTTGGTGTTAAGGGGGCTGAACACTGAAGCTTTCTTT.

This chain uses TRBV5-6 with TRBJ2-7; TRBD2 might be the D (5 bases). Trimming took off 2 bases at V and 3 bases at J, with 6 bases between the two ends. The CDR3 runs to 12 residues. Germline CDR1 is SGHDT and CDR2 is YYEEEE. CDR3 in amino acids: CASSFGSYEQYF. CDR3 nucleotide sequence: TGTGCCAGCAGCTTTGGGAGCTACGAGCAGTACTTC.

The CDR3: CASSPAGRTEAFF. CDR3 sequence (DNA): TGTGCCAGCAGCCCAGCGGGGAGGACTGAAGCTTTCTTT. The chain carries TRBV6-5 and TRBJ1-1; D uncertain. Trimming took 6 bases from V and 5 from J, leaving 13 bases between them. Germline CDR1 MNHEY, CDR2 SVGAGI. The CDR3 spans 13 residues.

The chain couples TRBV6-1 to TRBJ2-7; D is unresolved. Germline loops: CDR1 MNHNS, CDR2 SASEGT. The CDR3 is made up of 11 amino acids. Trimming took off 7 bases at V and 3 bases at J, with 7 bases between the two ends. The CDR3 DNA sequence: TGTGCCAGCACCTCCGTCTACGAGCAGTACTTC. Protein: CASTSVYEQYF.

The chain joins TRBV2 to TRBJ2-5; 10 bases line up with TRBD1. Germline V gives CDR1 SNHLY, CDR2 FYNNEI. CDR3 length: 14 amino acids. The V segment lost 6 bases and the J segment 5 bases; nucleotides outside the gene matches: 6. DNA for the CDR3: TGTGCCAGCAGATGGACAGGGGGTGAGGAGACCCAGTACTTC. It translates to CASRWTGGEETQYF.

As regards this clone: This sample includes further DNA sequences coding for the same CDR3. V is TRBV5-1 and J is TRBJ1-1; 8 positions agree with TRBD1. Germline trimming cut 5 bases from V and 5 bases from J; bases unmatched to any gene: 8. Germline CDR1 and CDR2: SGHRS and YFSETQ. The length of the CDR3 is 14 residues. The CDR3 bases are TGCGCCAGCAGGGGTGGACAGGGAGGGACTGAAGCTTTCTTT. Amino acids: CASRGGQGGTEAFF.

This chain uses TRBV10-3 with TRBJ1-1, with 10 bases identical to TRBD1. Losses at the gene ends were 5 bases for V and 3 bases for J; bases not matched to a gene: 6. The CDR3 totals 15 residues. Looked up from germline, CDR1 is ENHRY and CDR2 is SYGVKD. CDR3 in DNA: TGTGCCATCAGTTCCGGGACAGGGGCATACACTGAAGCTTTCTTT. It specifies CAISSGTGAYTEAFF.

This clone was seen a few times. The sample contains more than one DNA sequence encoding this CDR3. CDR3 nucleotides: TGTGCCAGCTCACCGACAGGGACGAACACTGAAGCTTTCTTT. Protein sequence: CASSPTGTNTEAFF. The chain joins TRBV18 to TRBJ1-1; 7 nucleotides align to TRBD1. V lost 3 bases, J lost 1 base, and 2 bases stayed unmatched. There are 14 residues in the CDR3. From germline, CDR1 is KGHSH and CDR2 LQKENI.

The CDR3 spells CASSLIQEISGYTF. The CDR3 region has the DNA TGTGCCAGTTCCCTTATACAGGAAATAAGTGGCTACACCTTC. The rearrangement links TRBV25-1 to TRBJ1-2; maybe TRBD1 (5 bases). V was pared by 9 bases and J by 7 bases, with 21 bases between. CDR1 and CDR2 from the germline V gene are MGHDK and SYGVNS. This CDR3 has 14 residues.

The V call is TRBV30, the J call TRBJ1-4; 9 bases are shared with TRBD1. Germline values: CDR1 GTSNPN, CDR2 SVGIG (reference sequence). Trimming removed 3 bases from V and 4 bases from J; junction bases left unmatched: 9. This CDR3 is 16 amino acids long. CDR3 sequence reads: CAWSGTGGPYNEKLFF. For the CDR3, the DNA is TGTGCCTGGAGCGGTACAGGGGGCCCCTATAATGAAAAACTGTTTTTT.

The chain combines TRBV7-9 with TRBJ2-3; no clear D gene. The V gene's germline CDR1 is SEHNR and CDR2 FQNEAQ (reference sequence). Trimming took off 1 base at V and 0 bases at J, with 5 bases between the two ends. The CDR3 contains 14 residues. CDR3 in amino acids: CASSLVRSTDTQYF. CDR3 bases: TGTGCCAGCAGCTTAGTCAGGAGCACAGATACGCAGTATTTT.